Listed here are 26 T cell receptor beta chains from one sample, sequenced in a study of blood T cell repertoires in COVID-19. Sequencing was performed with immunoSEQ multiplex PCR; in TCRdb, only in-frame clones are kept and a portion is missing. The table has more than 95,000 clones, about four fifths seen once. Sequenced input: peripheral blood. These receptors were taken from a man aged 55 to 70 with acute or convalescent COVID-19.

The V gene is TRBV5-1, the J gene TRBJ2-5, with TRBD1 matching 12 bases. CDR1 is SGHRS and CDR2 is YFSETQ in the germline V gene. J was trimmed by 5 bases and V by 2 bases; bases with no gene match: 7. CDR3 length: 16 residues. CDR3: CASSFGDRGRQETQYF. CDR3 in DNA: TGCGCCAGCAGCTTTGGGGACAGGGGGCGTCAGGAGACCCAGTACTTC.

J is TRBJ2-3 and V is TRBV7-2; a possible D gene is TRBD2 (5 bases). The CDR3 has 14 amino acids. The V gene lost 1 base and the J gene lost 1 base, with 6 bases spanning the gap. Per germline, CDR1 SGHTA and CDR2 FQGNSA. The CDR3, as DNA: TGTGCCAGCAGCTTAGAAGCGGGCACAGATACGCAGTATTTT. As protein: CASSLEAGTDTQYF.

This clone was observed once. The V and J genes are TRBV7-8 and TRBJ2-5, with 10 bases fitting TRBD1. This CDR3 spans 14 amino acids. Trimming cost V 5 bases and J 5 bases; bases outside gene matches: 5. Germline V CDR1 and CDR2: SGHVS, FQNEAQ. CDR3 loop: CASSLGQGYETQYF. Written as DNA, the CDR3 is TGTGCCAGCAGCCTGGGACAGGGGTATGAGACCCAGTACTTC.

The chain recombines TRBV9 with TRBJ2-1, with D possibly matching TRBD1 (6 bases). The CDR3 runs to 16 residues. The V gene lost 4 bases and the J gene lost 1 base, with 15 bases spanning the gap. The germline CDR1 and CDR2 sequences are SGDLS and YYNGEE. CDR3 DNA: TGTGCCAGCAGCCCTGGACAGAGCAATTCCTACAATGAGCAGTTCTTC. Amino acids: CASSPGQSNSYNEQFF.

This clone was recorded once. This sequence joins TRBV11-3 and TRBJ2-7; 8 bases are shared with TRBD1. This CDR3 comprises 13 residues. V lost 4 bases and J lost 6; bases outside the gene matches: 5. The germline V gene encodes CDR1 SGHNT and CDR2 YENEEA. CDR3 sequence: CASSSRTGREQYV. DNA of the CDR3: TGTGCCAGCAGCTCCCGGACAGGGCGCGAGCAGTACGTC.

The chain recombines TRBV5-1 with TRBJ2-1; D possibly corresponds to TRBD1 (6 bases). The ends were cut back, 4 bases at V and 7 bases at J, with 9 bases in the middle. Germline V lookup: CDR1 SGHRS, CDR2 YFSETQ. This CDR3 has 12 residues. The CDR3 DNA follows: TGCGCCAGCAGCGAGGACAGAAATGAGCAGTTCTTC. This encodes CASSEDRNEQFF. The whole variable domain, filled in from reference TRBV5-1 and TRBJ2-1, reads KAGVTQTPRYLIKTRGQQVTLSCSPISGHRSVSWYQQTPGQGLQFLFEYFSETQRNKGNFPGRFSGRQFSNSRSEMNVSTLELGDSALYLCASSEDRNEQFFGPGTRLTVL.

The gene calls are TRBV7-8 and TRBJ2-5; a possible D gene is TRBD2 (5 bases). The CDR3 has 17 residues. Germline CDR1 and CDR2: SGHVS and FQNEAQ. V dropped 5 bases and J dropped 4 bases, with 23 bases sitting between them. The CDR3 region has the DNA TGTGCCAGCAGCCCGGGCTCCGCGGAGCCCCGGGGAGAGACCCAGTACTTC. Protein sequence: CASSPGSAEPRGETQYF.

This clone was seen once. The V and J genes are TRBV27 and TRBJ1-2; unclear D gene. The CDR3 is 14 residues long. CDR1 and CDR2 (germline): MNHEY, SMNVEV (reference sequence). V lost 8 bases and J lost 1, with 14 bases in between. The CDR3 protein is CASRRPGDNYGYTF. The CDR3 nucleotides are TGTGCCAGCCGACGTCCCGGGGATAACTATGGCTACACCTTC.

This chain uses TRBV5-4 with TRBJ2-7, with D tentatively TRBD1 (6 bases). CDR3 length equals 15 residues. Trimming stripped 0 bases from V and 2 bases from J, with 12 bases between. Germline CDR1 SGHNT, CDR2 YYREEE (reference sequence). CDR3 loop: CASSLGGPATYEQYF. CDR3 DNA: TGTGCCAGCAGCTTGGGGGGGCCTGCGACCTACGAGCAGTACTTC. Variable domain in full (rest from reference TRBV5-4 and TRBJ2-7): ETGVTQSPTHLIKTRGQQVTLRCSSQSGHNTVSWYQQALGQGPQFIFQYYREEENGRGNFPPRFSGLQFPNYSSELNVNALELDDSALYLCASSLGGPATYEQYFGPGTRLTVT.

This sequence joins TRBV20-1 and TRBJ2-1, with 8 bases matching TRBD2. Germline V gene lookup returns CDR1 DFQATT and CDR2 SNEGSKA (reference sequence). There are 15 residues in the CDR3. J was trimmed by 1 base and V by 3 bases; bases with no gene match: 5. CDR3 loop: CSASRREASYNEQFF. DNA for the CDR3: TGCAGTGCTAGTCGGCGGGAGGCATCCTACAATGAGCAGTTCTTC.

CDR3 sequence (DNA): TGTGCCAGCAACCAGGGACTAGCAACCGGGGAGCTGTTTTTT. Its protein is CASNQGLATGELFF. V gene TRBV6-5 combines with J gene TRBJ2-2; 9 bases align to TRBD2. The CDR3 loop spans 14 amino acids. V trimming: 7 bases; J trimming: 5 bases; junction bases outside the gene matches: 5. Looked up from germline, CDR1 is MNHEY and CDR2 is SVGAGI.

V is TRBV5-4 and J is TRBJ2-2; D is possibly TRBD1 (5 bases). The germline V gene has CDR1 SGHNT and CDR2 YYREEE (reference sequence). This CDR3 is 15 amino acids long. Trimming left V 5 bases short and J 0 bases short, with 11 bases between. CDR3 sequence reads: CASRPLGANTGELFF. The CDR3 region has the DNA TGTGCCAGCAGACCTCTAGGGGCGAACACCGGGGAGCTGTTTTTT.

The V gene is TRBV5-5, the J gene TRBJ2-7; the match to TRBD1 covers 11 bases. The CDR3 sequence is 16 residues long. Per germline, CDR1 SGHKS and CDR2 YYEKEE (reference sequence). Germline trimming cut 0 bases from V and 4 bases from J; bases unmatched to any gene: 6. The CDR3 sequence: CASSLGPGQGAYEQYF. The CDR3 DNA reads as TGTGCCAGCAGCTTGGGTCCTGGACAGGGGGCTTACGAGCAGTACTTC. The full variable domain, rest sourced from reference TRBV5-5 and TRBJ2-7, is DAGVTQSPTHLIKTRGQQVTLRCSPISGHKSVSWYQQVLGQGPQFIFQYYEKEERGRGNFPDRFSARQFPNYSSELNVNALLLGDSALYLCASSLGPGQGAYEQYFGPGTRLTVT.

The genes are TRBV18 and TRBJ2-2; D is perhaps TRBD2 (6 bases). The CDR3 has 16 amino acids. V was clipped by 3 bases and J by 5 bases, with 16 bases between them. Germline CDR1 reads KGHSH; CDR2 reads LQKENI. The DNA for the CDR3 is TGTGCCAGCTCACCTGAATCCGGGACTTCAACCGGGGAGCTGTTTTTT. Amino acid sequence: CASSPESGTSTGELFF.

About this clone itself: Other DNA sequences in this specimen translate into the identical CDR3. The chain recombines TRBV5-5 with TRBJ2-5, with 9 bases lining up with TRBD1. Germline CDR1 and CDR2: SGHKS and YYEKEE (reference sequence). V dropped 4 bases and J dropped 3; count of bases not matched to a gene: 4. The length of the CDR3 is 14 residues. CDR3 in amino acids: CASSLQGAEETQYF. The CDR3 DNA is TGTGCCAGCAGCCTACAGGGGGCTGAAGAGACCCAGTACTTC.

The chain carries TRBV5-6 and TRBJ2-7; a weak D match, TRBD1 (5 bases). With 1 base removed from V and 6 bases from J, the gap between germline ends came to 14 bases. The germline gives CDR1 SGHDT, CDR2 YYEEEE. The CDR3 totals 14 residues. DNA of the CDR3: TGTGCCAGCAGCTTGAGACAGTCTCTCGGCGAGCAGTACTTC. It is translated as CASSLRQSLGEQYF.

This chain connects TRBV7-6 to TRBJ2-1; TRBD2 agrees at 9 bases. The J segment lost 3 bases and the V segment lost 5 bases, leaving 20 bases of the junction unmatched. This CDR3 region has 20 residues. Germline V gives CDR1 SGHVS, CDR2 FNYEAQ. CDR3 sequence reads: CASSPRELLAGNLYYNEQFF. DNA of the CDR3: TGTGCCAGCAGCCCTAGGGAGTTGCTAGCGGGAAACCTATACTACAATGAGCAGTTCTTC. Supplemented by reference TRBV7-6 and TRBJ2-1, the full variable domain reads GAGVSQSPRYKVTKRGQDVALRCDPISGHVSLYWYRQALGQGPEFLTYFNYEAQQDKSGLPNDRFSAERPEGSISTLTIQRTEQRDSAMYRCASSPRELLAGNLYYNEQFFGPGTRLTVL.

In DNA form, the CDR3 reads TGCGCCAGCAGCTCGGGGGACGGATACGAGCAGTACGTC. Protein: CASSSGDGYEQYV. The chain joins TRBV5-1 to TRBJ2-7; tentative D call: TRBD2 (6 bases). This CDR3 is 13 amino acids long. CDR1 is SGHRS, CDR2 YFSETQ, per germline. V lost 3 bases and J 4 bases, leaving 11 bases between the germline ends.

The V and J genes are TRBV7-9 and TRBJ2-2, with TRBD2 as a possible D gene (6 bases). Germline CDR1 and CDR2: SEHNR and FQNEAQ (reference sequence). Between the trimmed V and J ends, which lost 3 bases and 6 bases, there was a span of 14 bases. This CDR3 comprises 15 residues. In DNA, the CDR3 is TGTGCCAGCAGCTTTAGACTAGAAACGTCCGGGGAGCTGTTTTTT. Its protein product is CASSFRLETSGELFF. The variable domain in full, with the rest retrieved from reference TRBV7-9 and TRBJ2-2, is DTGVSQNPRHKITKRGQNVTFRCDPISEHNRLYWYRQTLGQGPEFLTYFQNEAQLEKSRLLSDRFSAERPKGSFSTLEIQRTEQGDSAMYLCASSFRLETSGELFFGEGSRLTVL.

Here the CDR3 DNA reads TGCGCCAGCAGCGTGGGACTAGCGGGCTACGAGCAGTACTTC. This translates into CASSVGLAGYEQYF. This sequence joins TRBV5-1 and TRBJ2-7; 12 bases fit TRBD2. CDR1 and CDR2 (germline): SGHRS, YFSETQ. J lost 3 bases, V lost 4 bases, and 2 bases had no gene match. There are 14 residues in the CDR3.

The J gene is TRBJ2-2, the V gene TRBV11-3; 7 bases fit TRBD2. Germline values: CDR1 SGHNT, CDR2 YENEEA. This CDR3 spans 15 amino acids. V dropped 3 bases and J dropped 0; count of bases not matched to a gene: 1. In nucleotides, the CDR3 is TGTGCCAGCAGCTTCCTAGCGGCGAACACCGGGGAGCTGTTTTTT. It specifies CASSFLAANTGELFF. Full variable domain (remainder filled in from reference TRBV11-3 and TRBJ2-2): EAGVVQSPRYKIIEKKQPVAFWCNPISGHNTLYWYLQNLGQGPELLIRYENEEAVDDSQLPKDRFSAERLKGVDSTLKIQPAELGDSAVYLCASSFLAANTGELFFGEGSRLTVL.

The chain is built from TRBV27 and TRBJ1-1, with 7 nucleotides matching TRBD1. Germline assignment: CDR1 MNHEY and CDR2 SMNVEV (reference sequence). The CDR3 contains 16 residues. The ends lost 8 bases at V and 2 bases at J; junction bases unmatched: 14. This chain's CDR3 is CASSLGGQYPNTEAFF. The CDR3 DNA sequence: TGTGCCAGCTCCCTAGGGGGACAGTATCCAAACACTGAAGCTTTCTTT.

The chain couples TRBV5-6 to TRBJ2-2; 10 bases fit TRBD2. This CDR3 spans 16 amino acids. The V and J ends lost 0 bases and 7 bases, in that order; junction bases with no gene match: 6. CDR1 and CDR2 from the germline V gene are SGHDT and YYEEEE. The CDR3 sequence is CASSLEFSGRLGELFF. CDR3 coding DNA: TGTGCCAGCAGCTTGGAGTTTAGCGGGAGGCTCGGGGAGCTGTTTTTT.

The rearrangement uses TRBV28 and TRBJ2-7; 10 bases match TRBD1. CDR3 length equals 16 residues. Germline values: CDR1 MDHEN, CDR2 SYDVKM. With V trimmed by 5 bases and J by 2 bases, 9 bases remained unmatched. DNA of the CDR3: TGTGCCAGCAGTATACCCCCGGGACAGGGGACCTACGAGCAGTACTTC. Its translation is CASSIPPGQGTYEQYF.

The CDR3 nucleotides read TGTGCCAGCAGCTTGCATCAGGGGACCTACGAGCAGTACTTC. Translated: CASSLHQGTYEQYF. The rearrangement joins TRBV7-9 to TRBJ2-7; the D gene is possibly TRBD1 (6 bases). Trimming shortened V by 3 bases and J by 2 bases, and 11 bases separated the two germline ends. The CDR3 covers 14 residues. CDR1 is SEHNR and CDR2 is FQNEAQ in the germline V gene (reference sequence).

V and J are TRBV4-1 and TRBJ1-1, with TRBD1 as a possible D gene (6 bases). Deletions cut 2 bases from V and 5 bases from J, with 15 bases between. From germline, CDR1 is MGHRA and CDR2 YSYEKL. This CDR3 is built from 15 residues. The CDR3 region has the DNA TGCGCCAGCAGCCAACGCTCGACTCAGGGGACTGAAGCTTTCTTT. It encodes CASSQRSTQGTEAFF.